This T cell receptor beta chain derives from a study of identical twins. CDR1 and CDR2 from the germline V gene are DFQATT and SNEGSKA (reference sequence). The CDR3 covers 14 residues. V was trimmed by 3 bases and J by 4 bases, leaving 13 bases between them. MiXCR was run by TCRdb on the 5' RACE reads, yielding one entry per CDR3 protein. The repertoire holds some 570,000 distinct CDR3 sequences, with 20% to 25% as singletons. This clonotype appeared a few times. The data were also submitted as part of a second study, on yellow fever vaccine responses in identical twins.

Input material: CD4+ T cells sorted from blood. The source is a woman aged 18-29 years in good health. V gene TRBV20-1 combines with J gene TRBJ1-5, with TRBD1 as a possible D gene (6 bases). The CDR3 reads CSASSGVENQPQHF. Written as DNA, the CDR3 is TGCAGTGCTAGCTCAGGGGTGGAGAATCAGCCCCAGCATTTT.